This paragraph covers one TCR beta chain sequence. The junction shows a germline mismatch at one end, possibly a read error. Assay used: immunoSEQ multiplex PCR; TCRdb lists only in-frame clones, some missing. The sample yields about 60,000 clones, 88% seen once. The record originates from a study of blood T cell repertoires in COVID-19. Background on the study: Italy, Spain and the United States were the sources of the convalescent and acute COVID-19 samples. PBMCs, B-cell-depleted T cells, or T cells provided the cDNA or gDNA that made up the material.

Germline CDR1 and CDR2: GTSNPN and SVGIG (reference sequence). The CDR3 has 11 amino acids. The source is a human donor in a cohort sampled during active COVID-19. The sequenced material came from peripheral blood. This chain uses TRBV30 with TRBJ1-4; possible D gene TRBD1, 6 bases. The CDR3 sequence is CAWSVGAGVLF. CDR3 sequence (DNA): TGTGCCTGGAGTGTCGGGGCAGGGGTCCTTTTT.